Detailed here is one T cell receptor (beta chain). Its antigen remains unknown. These data come from a study of T cell responses to AZD1222 COVID-19 vaccine. For the study at large: Second doses at about 4 or about 12 weeks were pooled. The study, taken as a whole, reports: Seropositive status at baseline applied to only a handful of AZD1222 recipients. Most donors were white British, females outnumbered males, and clonal diversity was possibly underestimated. Vaccine-associated CD4 TCRs ranged over spike, dominating at 160-218 and 743-854.

The CDR3 has 17 residues. V shed 5 bases and J shed 0 bases, with 14 bases lying between them. Germline V lookup: CDR1 LGHNA, CDR2 YNFKEQ. The assay was immunoSEQ multiplex PCR, and TCRdb's table has in-frame clones only and misses some. The table shows roughly 120,000 clones, with roughly 87% occurring only once. Here the sequenced sample was peripheral blood, taken on day 0 of AZD1222 vaccination. The receptor's source is an adult in good health. This chain connects TRBV4-2 to TRBJ2-6, with D maybe TRBD2 (6 bases). The CDR3 protein is CASSSSPGGSGANVLTF. The DNA of the CDR3 is TGTGCCAGCAGCTCATCTCCCGGGGGCTCTGGGGCCAACGTCCTGACTTTC.